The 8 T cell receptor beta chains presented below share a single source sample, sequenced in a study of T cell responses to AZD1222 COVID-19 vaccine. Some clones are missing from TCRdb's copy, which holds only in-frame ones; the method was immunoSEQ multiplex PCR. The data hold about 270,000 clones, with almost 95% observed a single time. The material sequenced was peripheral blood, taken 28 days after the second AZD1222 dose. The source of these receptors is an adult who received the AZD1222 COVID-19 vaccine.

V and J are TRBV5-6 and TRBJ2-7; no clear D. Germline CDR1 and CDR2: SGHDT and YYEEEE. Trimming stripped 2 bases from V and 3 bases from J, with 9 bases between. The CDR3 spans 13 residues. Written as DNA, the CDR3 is TGTGCCAGCAGCTTCAGTAACAGCTACGAGCAGTACTTC. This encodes CASSFSNSYEQYF.

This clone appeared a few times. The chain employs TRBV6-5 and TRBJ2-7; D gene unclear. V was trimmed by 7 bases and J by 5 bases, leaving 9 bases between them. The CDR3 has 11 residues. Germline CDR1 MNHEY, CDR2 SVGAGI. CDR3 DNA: TGTGCCAGCAATTGGGTGGACGAGCAGTACTTC. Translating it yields CASNWVDEQYF.

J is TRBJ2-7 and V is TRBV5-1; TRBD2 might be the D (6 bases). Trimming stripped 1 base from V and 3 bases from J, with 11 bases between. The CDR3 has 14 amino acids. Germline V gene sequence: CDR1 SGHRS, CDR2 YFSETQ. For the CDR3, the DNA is TGCGCCAGCAGCTTGCTCGGGGGAGTCTACGAGCAGTACTTC. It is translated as CASSLLGGVYEQYF.

As DNA, the CDR3 is TGTGCCAGCAGAGCCCAGGGATTATATAGCAATCAGCCCCAGCATTTT. Protein: CASRAQGLYSNQPQHF. This rearrangement joins TRBV2 to TRBJ1-5; TRBD1 is a possible D gene (5 bases). Between the trimmed V and J ends, which lost 6 bases and 0 bases, there was a span of 15 bases. The germline V gene has CDR1 SNHLY and CDR2 FYNNEI. CDR3 length: 16 amino acids.

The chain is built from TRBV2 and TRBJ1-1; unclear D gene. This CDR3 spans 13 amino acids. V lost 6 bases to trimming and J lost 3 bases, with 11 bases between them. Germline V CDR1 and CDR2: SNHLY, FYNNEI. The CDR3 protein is CASRGPGDTEAFF. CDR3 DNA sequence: TGTGCCAGCAGAGGACCCGGGGACACTGAAGCTTTCTTT.

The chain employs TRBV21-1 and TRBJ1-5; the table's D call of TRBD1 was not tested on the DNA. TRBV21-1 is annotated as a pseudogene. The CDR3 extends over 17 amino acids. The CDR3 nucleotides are TGTGCCAGCAGCCCTAGGGGTCTCCAGCGCAATAATCAGCCCCAGCATTTT. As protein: CASSPRGLQRNNQPQHF.

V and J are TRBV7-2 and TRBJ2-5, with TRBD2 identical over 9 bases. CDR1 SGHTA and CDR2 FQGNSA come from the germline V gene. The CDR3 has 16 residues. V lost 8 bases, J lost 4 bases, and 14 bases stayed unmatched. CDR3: CASSIAGGRRGETQYF. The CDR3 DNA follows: TGTGCCAGCTCGATCGCGGGAGGGAGGAGGGGAGAGACCCAGTACTTC.

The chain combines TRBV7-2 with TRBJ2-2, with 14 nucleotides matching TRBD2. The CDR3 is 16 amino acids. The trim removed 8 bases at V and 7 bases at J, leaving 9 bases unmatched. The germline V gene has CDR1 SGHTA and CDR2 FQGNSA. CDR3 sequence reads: CASSQGLAGVSGELFF. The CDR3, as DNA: TGTGCCAGCTCTCAGGGACTAGCGGGAGTCAGCGGGGAGCTGTTTTTT.